The text below deals with one T cell receptor (beta chain). Its antigen remains undetermined. A read error may account for a junction end that differs from germline. Hyperthyroidism patients were newly diagnosed, with disease duration under 2 months, and aged 18 to 65 years. Anyone with other autoimmune diseases, uncontrolled infections, pregnancy or lactation was excluded from the study. Clinical symptoms, serum thyroxine, TRAb, thyroid ultrasound and orbital computed tomography were used for diagnosis. Total RNA was extracted with Trizol reagent and quality-checked on an Agilent 2100 Bioanalyzer. This sample is part of a study of Graves' ophthalmopathy and Graves' hyperthyroidism listed by TCRdb under 2018. Looking at the study overall: Hyperthyroidism was defined as stable when no progression to ophthalmopathy occurred within 18 months of follow-up. After sampling, hyperthyroidism patients received methimazole starting at 30 mg daily, and ophthalmopathy patients received high-dose intravenous methylprednisolone. The independent validation cohort included about 20 hyperthyroidism patients plus 17 patients who later progressed from hyperthyroidism to ophthalmopathy. In total, 120 to 150 blood samples were TCR-sequenced: approximately 42 ophthalmopathy, over 70 hyperthyroidism and some 17 hyperthyroidism-to-ophthalmopathy patients. To explore V-J signatures that separate ophthalmopathy from hyperthyroidism, a discovery set of approximately 100 patients was enrolled, consisting of about 41 with ophthalmopathy and about 60 with stable hyperthyroidism. In roughly six hyperthyroidism patients, the T-cell repertoire of thyroid tissue was compared with the T-cell repertoire of blood. To tell Graves' ophthalmopathy apart from Graves' hyperthyroidism, and to predict which patients would progress to ophthalmopathy, the study relied on TCR beta repertoire signatures. On the study overall, not on this receptor specifically: No statistical method was used to set the sample size in advance, and the investigators knew which group each participant was assigned to. In validation, the model predicted ophthalmopathy progression with more than 70% sensitivity and approximately 72% specificity; eleven to twelve predicted patients were CT-confirmed with GO in a median of roughly 6.8 months. Among expanded thyroid clonotypes with frequency above 0.001, most also showed up in blood, which suggests that blood repertoires may reflect the thyroid immune response. In cross-validation, the 13-signature model distinguished ophthalmopathy from stable hyperthyroidism with 87.88% sensitivity and around 83% specificity, while in the test set the corresponding values were about 80% and 75%.

For repertoire sequencing, the TCR beta CDR3 regions were amplified from RNA transcripts. The first round of RT-PCR was done with HTBI primers and the Qiagen OneStep RT-PCR kit, and was followed by a second round of multiplex PCR, then size selection and purification. Libraries were sequenced paired-end with 100 bp reads on an Illumina HiSeq2000. Per the original workflow: Reads were processed with SOAPnuke, discarding reads with adapters, uncalled bases, mean Phred below 15, or no exact constant-primer or identifier match. COPE v1.2.5 was used to merge the high-quality paired reads. Unique nucleotide sequences were defined as clonotypes and aligned to IMGT TRB V, D and J references using MiTCR v1.1. Analysis was restricted to V-J combinations with a frequency above 0.0001, which covered roughly 99% of repertoires. For each V-J combination, a TCR clonal expansion and chaos score was defined as F50 clonal expansion divided by the chaos observed in the TCRdist matrix. Features were reduced by Welch's t-statistics and random forest to over ten V-J combinations, which fed a naive Bayes classifier. The similarity between thyroid and blood repertoires was quantified using the Morisita-Horn index. TCRdb trimmed public reads at Q25 via fastp, called clones via MiXCR and kept in-frame beta chains. Rows matching on CDR3 protein sequence are summarized as one entry with the most common DNA and genes. TCRdb's processing, not the authors', yielded these V and J calls. Within this sample are more than 1,000,000 distinct CDR3 sequences, with 35% to 45% of them counted one time only. Over 8.5% of the sample rests with the top ten.

In the germline V gene (reference sequence), CDR1 corresponds to SSHAT and CDR2 to FNYEAQ. The CDR3 runs 13 amino acids, cysteine and phenylalanine included. Left in the record is the CDR3 DNA by itself, 39 bases read in frame from the first base. The source is an adult man with Graves' hyperthyroidism. Input material: peripheral blood or thyroid tissue (not recorded which). Rearrangement joined TRBV7-7 to TRBJ2-5, and TRBD2 may be the D gene, going by 5 matching bases. The CDR3 loop reads CASSLALIETQYF. The nucleotide sequence is TGTGCTAGCAGCTTAGCGCTAATAGAGACCCAGTACTTC.